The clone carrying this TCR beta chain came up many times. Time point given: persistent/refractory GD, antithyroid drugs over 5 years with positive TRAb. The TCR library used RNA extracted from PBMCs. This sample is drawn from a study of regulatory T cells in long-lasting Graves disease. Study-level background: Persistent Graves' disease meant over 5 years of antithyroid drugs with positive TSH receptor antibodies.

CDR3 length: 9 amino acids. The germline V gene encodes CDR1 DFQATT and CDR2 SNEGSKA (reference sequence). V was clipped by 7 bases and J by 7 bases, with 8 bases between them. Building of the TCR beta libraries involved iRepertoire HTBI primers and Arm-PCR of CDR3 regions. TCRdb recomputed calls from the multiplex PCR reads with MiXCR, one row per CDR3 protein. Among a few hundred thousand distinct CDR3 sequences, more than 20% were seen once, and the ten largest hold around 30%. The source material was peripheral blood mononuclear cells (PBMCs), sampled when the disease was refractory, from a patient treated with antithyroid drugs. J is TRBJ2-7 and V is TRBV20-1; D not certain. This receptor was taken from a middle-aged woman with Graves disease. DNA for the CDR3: TGCAGTGTTTCTATAGAGCAGTACTTC. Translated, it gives CSVSIEQYF.